This T cell receptor beta chain emerged from a study of monozygotic twins with inflammatory bowel disease. Notes on the study in general: There was no way to distinguish the different T cell subtypes. By inverse Simpson index, TCRbeta diversity was lower in IBD patients than in healthy co-twins.

Total RNA input per TCR library was 3500 ng. Reprocessing the 5' RACE reads, TCRdb reports a single entry for every CDR3 protein and omits DNA. The sample table sets out approximately 330,000 distinct CDR3 sequences. On this clonotype itself: Antigen specificity is unknown.

This CDR3 is 16 amino acids long. The germline CDR1 and CDR2 sequences are MRHNA and SNTAGT. This receptor was obtained from a human donor with ulcerative colitis or Crohn's disease, or a healthy co-twin of an affected twin (not recorded which). This chain uses TRBV6-4 with TRBJ2-6; TCRdb designates TRBD1, a call that cannot be tested without DNA. The sample consisted of blood. The CDR3 is CASSAGGASGANVLTF.